A selection of T cell receptor beta chains follows, all from one sample in a study of T cell repertoires in cytomegalovirus infection. These receptors' targets are unknown. One entry per CDR3 protein results from TCRdb running MiXCR on the reads. The data show about 160,000 distinct CDR3 sequences, less than 25% seen once. The sequenced sample was CD8+ T cells from cultured PBMCs, obtained from culture after CMV antigen stimulation. Receptor source: a human donor in good health (CMV status not recorded). Some clones in this sample may be carry-over from other donors' samples. Each CDR3 is given with its conserved first and last residue. The order of the fields is V gene, clone size, D gene, J gene, CDR3 protein, CDR3 DNA. D genes are given only for firm matches. The size of a clone is reported for some rows only, either as once, few or many, or as a class for expanded clones.

TRBV6-2/TRBV6-3	.	.	TRBJ1-1	CASNRAENTEAFF	TGTGCCAGCAATAGGGCAGAGAACACTGAAGCTTTCTTT
TRBV7-2	medium-sized	TRBD2	TRBJ2-5	CASSLGGGPQETQYF	TGTGCCAGCAGCTTGGGGGGGGGACCACAAGAGACCCAGTACTTC
TRBV6-2/TRBV6-3	.	.	TRBJ1-5	CASSYSWQSNQPQHF	TGTGCCAGCAGTTACTCATGGCAGAGCAATCAGCCCCAGCATTTT
TRBV6-1	.	TRBD2	TRBJ2-7	CASKIPGTSGYEQYF	TGTGCCAGCAAAATCCCCGGGACTAGCGGCTACGAGCAGTACTTC
TRBV7-3	.	.	TRBJ2-2	CASSTSGYQINTGELFF	TGTGCCAGCAGCACCAGCGGATACCAAATCAACACCGGGGAGCTGTTTTTT
TRBV7-2	few	TRBD2	TRBJ2-3	CASSLAAGVWDTQYF	TGTGCCAGCAGCTTAGCAGCGGGGGTTTGGGATACGCAGTATTTT
TRBV6-2/TRBV6-3	few	.	TRBJ2-4	CASSYSGLAKNIQYF	TGTGCCAGCAGTTACTCGGGATTAGCCAAAAACATTCAGTACTTC
TRBV7-2	many	.	TRBJ1-1	CADSPRSTEAFF	TGTGCCGACAGCCCTAGAAGCACTGAAGCTTTCTTT
TRBV7-9	few	TRBD2	TRBJ2-3	CASSPSSPASGGTTDTQYF	TGTGCCAGCAGCCCCTCCAGCCCTGCTAGCGGGGGGACCACAGATACGCAGTATTTT
TRBV14	.	TRBD2	TRBJ2-3	CASSQVGLAGGRTDTQYF	TGTGCCAGCAGCCAAGTGGGACTAGCGGGGGGCCGCACAGATACGCAGTATTTT
TRBV4-1	.	TRBD2	TRBJ2-7	CASSQVALADSYEQYF	TGCGCCAGCAGCCAAGTCGCCCTAGCGGACTCCTACGAGCAGTACTTC
TRBV7-9	few	TRBD1	TRBJ1-2	CASSYGQVKNYGYTF	TGTGCCAGCAGCTACGGACAGGTGAAGAACTATGGCTACACCTTC
TRBV11-3	few	TRBD1	TRBJ2-3	CASGHRGQGEDTQYF	TGTGCCAGCGGACATAGAGGACAGGGAGAAGATACGCAGTATTTT
TRBV7-6	.	.	TRBJ1-1	CASSLRGAVGPRNTEAFF	TGTGCCAGCAGCTTAAGAGGCGCGGTGGGGCCACGGAACACTGAAGCTTTCTTT
TRBV7-9	many	TRBD1	TRBJ2-7	CASSSGQTYEQYF	TGTGCCAGCAGCTCGGGACAGACCTACGAGCAGTACTTC
TRBV7-9	many	.	TRBJ2-7	CASSPRTGYEQYF	TGTGCCAGCTCACCAAGAACTGGCTACGAGCAGTACTTC
TRBV6-5	few	TRBD2	TRBJ2-3	CASRRTSGGTDTQYF	TGTGCCAGCAGACGCACTAGCGGAGGCACAGATACGCAGTATTTT